A selection of T cell receptor beta chains follows, all from one sample in a study of CD8 T cells in ankylosing spondylitis. Each CDR3 protein gets one entry after TCRdb re-called the 5' RACE reads with MiXCR. Among about 240,000 distinct CDR3 sequences, 8.2% were seen once, and the ten largest hold around 4.9%. Sample: blood, either unsorted or a sorted T cell fraction (not recorded which). The receptors derive from a female donor with ankylosing spondylitis or in good health (not recorded which). Both conserved end residues are part of each CDR3. Fields, in order: J gene, clone size, V gene, D gene, CDR3 DNA, CDR3 protein. D genes are given only for firm matches. Clone size is stated in some rows and not others, as once, few, many or a class when expanded.

TRBJ2-5 | many | TRBV5-4 | TRBD1 | TGTGCCAGCAGCATACAGGGGGGCCAAGAGACCCAGTACTTC | CASSIQGGQETQYF
TRBJ2-2 | - | TRBV30 | - | TGTGCCTGGCCAGGGTCCGTGAACACCGGGGAGCTGTTTTTT | CAWPGSVNTGELFF
TRBJ2-7 | - | TRBV6-6 | TRBD2 | TGTGCCAGCAGTTACCCGACCCCTAGCGGGATCTCCTACGAGCAGTACTTC | CASSYPTPSGISYEQYF
TRBJ1-2 | few | TRBV30 | TRBD1 | TGTGCCTGGAGCCTAGACAGGGGCTATGGCTACACCTTC | CAWSLDRGYGYTF
TRBJ2-3 | few | TRBV20-1 | TRBD1 | TGCAGTGCTCAGGCAACGGACAGGGGGCGAGATACGCAGTATTTT | CSAQATDRGRDTQYF
TRBJ2-2 | many | TRBV9 | - | TGTGCCAGCAGCGTAGGTCGGGCCACCGGGGAGCTGTTTTTT | CASSVGRATGELFF
TRBJ2-2 | many | TRBV20-1 | - | TGCAGTGCTAGTTTCAGTCCGGGCGGGGAGCTGTTTTTT | CSASFSPGGELFF
TRBJ2-7 | many | TRBV29-1 | TRBD2 | TGCAGCGTTTCAGCGGGAGGGTTGGACGAGCAGTACTTC | CSVSAGGLDEQYF
TRBJ2-6 | many | TRBV5-1 | - | TGCGCCAGCAGCTTACTGACAGGCCGCTCTGGGGCCAACGTCCTGACTTTC | CASSLLTGRSGANVLTF
TRBJ2-1 | few | TRBV21-1 | - | TGTGCCAGCACACCAAGGACTAGCGGGAGGAATGAGCAGTTCTTC | CASTPRTSGRNEQFF
TRBJ2-1 | - | TRBV5-6 | TRBD2 | TGTGCCAGCAGCTTGTTTAGCGGGTATGAGCAGTTCTTC | CASSLFSGYEQFF
TRBJ1-2 | few | TRBV28 | - | TGTGCCAGCAAGTACAGGGCGTACTATGGCTACACCTTC | CASKYRAYYGYTF
TRBJ2-1 | few | TRBV7-6 | TRBD2 | TGTGCCAGCAGCCGTTCTAGCGGGAGGAGTAAAAATGAGCAGCTCTTC | CASSRSSGRSKNEQLF
TRBJ1-5 | few | TRBV15 | - | TGTGCGGTCTTGGGGGGTAGCAATCAGCCCCAGCATTTT | CAVLGGSNQPQHF
TRBJ2-5 | many | TRBV12-3/TRBV12-4 | TRBD2 | TGTGCCAGCAGTAACACTAGCGGGAGGAAGACCCAGTACTTC | CASSNTSGRKTQYF
TRBJ2-7 | many | TRBV5-1 | TRBD1 | TGCGCCAGCAGCTTCACCGGGACAGGCTACTACGAGCAGTACTTC | CASSFTGTGYYEQYF
TRBJ2-5 | many | TRBV25-1 | - | TGTGCCAGCAGCGGAGGGGGCACAGAGACCCAGTACTTC | CASSGGGTETQYF
TRBJ2-7 | few | TRBV7-6 | - | TGTGCCAGCAGCTTGATAGGGCAGAGCGAGCAGTACTTC | CASSLIGQSEQYF
TRBJ2-1 | many | TRBV5-5 | TRBD1 | TGTGCCAGCAGCTTCGGACAGGGTAGCTCCTACAATGAGCAGTTCTTC | CASSFGQGSSYNEQFF
TRBJ2-1 | many | TRBV6-2/TRBV6-3 | TRBD2 | TGTGCCAGCAGTCCTTCTCCGACTAGCGGTTCCTACAATGAGCAGTTCTTC | CASSPSPTSGSYNEQFF
TRBJ2-3 | few | TRBV28 | TRBD2 | TGTGCCAGCAGTTACCGACTAGCGGGAGGCGACACAGATACGCAGTATTTT | CASSYRLAGGDTDTQYF
TRBJ2-5 | - | TRBV28 | TRBD2 | TGTGCCAGCAGTCTTAGCGGGACGGAGACCCAGTACTTC | CASSLSGTETQYF
TRBJ2-6 | many | TRBV5-1 | TRBD1 | TGCGCCAGCAGCTGGGCCGGGACAGGGATCGCTGGGGCCAACGTCCTGACTTTC | CASSWAGTGIAGANVLTF
TRBJ1-6 | many | TRBV6-5 | - | TGTGCCAGCAGTTACGGAACAGGGCTAGATTCACCCCTCCACTTT | CASSYGTGLDSPLHF
TRBJ1-2 | many | TRBV5-1 | - | TGCGTCAGCAGCTTGCCCCCAGTTGGAACAAACTATGGCTACACCTTC | CVSSLPPVGTNYGYTF
TRBJ2-2 | few | TRBV6-5 | - | TGTGCCAGCAGTTCCCGGGACTGGTACACCGGGGAGCTGTTTTTT | CASSSRDWYTGELFF
TRBJ1-2 | many | TRBV5-1 | - | TGCGCCAGCAGCTATCAGGGGAGCGGCTACACCTTC | CASSYQGSGYTF
TRBJ1-4 | many | TRBV5-1 | - | TGCGCCAGCAGCCTTACTCCGGGACGTTCGGAAAAACTGTTTTTT | CASSLTPGRSEKLFF
TRBJ2-1 | many | TRBV5-1 | TRBD2 | TGCGCCAGCAGCTTGGTGACTAGCGGGAGGGCGGGTGAGCAGTTCTTC | CASSLVTSGRAGEQFF
TRBJ2-5 | many | TRBV5-1 | - | TGCGCCAGCAGCTTGGGCACCGGGGCCCAAGAGACCCAGTACTTC | CASSLGTGAQETQYF
TRBJ2-1 | - | TRBV4-3 | - | TGCGCCAGCAGCCAAGATACTGGACCACCATACAATGAGCAGTTCTTC | CASSQDTGPPYNEQFF
TRBJ1-1 | many | TRBV20-1 | - | TGCAGTGCTTTCCTCGGGGGGCACACTGAAGCTTTCTTT | CSAFLGGHTEAFF
TRBJ1-1 | many | TRBV2 | - | TGTGCCAGCAGTGACCCCGCGACAGATGGGACTGAAGCTTTCTTT | CASSDPATDGTEAFF
TRBJ2-5 | many | TRBV5-1 | TRBD2 | TGCGCCAGCAGCTTCCGGGAGGGTAAGGAGACCCAGTACTTC | CASSFREGKETQYF
TRBJ2-4 | few | TRBV11-2 | - | TGTGCCAGCAGCGTCCTCCCCTCCCGGGGCATTCAGTACTTC | CASSVLPSRGIQYF
TRBJ2-2 | many | TRBV6-5 | - | TGTGCCAGCAGTTACTCTTGGTCGGAAACCGGGGAGCTGTTTTTT | CASSYSWSETGELFF
TRBJ1-1 | many | TRBV18 | - | TGTGCCAGCTCACCGAGTCAGGGGAACACTGAAGCTTTCTTT | CASSPSQGNTEAFF
TRBJ2-7 | few | TRBV7-9 | - | TGTGCCAGCAGCGTTAGCTCCTACGAGCAGTACTTC | CASSVSSYEQYF
TRBJ2-3 | few | TRBV18 | - | TGTGCCAGCTCACCCGGGCCCCGGTCAGATACGCAGTATTTT | CASSPGPRSDTQYF
TRBJ1-1 | many | TRBV4-3 | - | TGCGCCAGCAGCCAATCTTGGTCGAACACTGAAGCTTTCTTT | CASSQSWSNTEAFF
TRBJ2-1 | few | TRBV19 | - | TGTGCCAGTAGTATGGGGAGCTCCACCTACAATGAGCAGTTCTTC | CASSMGSSTYNEQFF
TRBJ2-5 | many | TRBV20-1 | TRBD2 | TGCAGTGCTAGTCGGCTAGCGGGCAGAGCTTCCCAAGAGACCCAGTACTTC | CSASRLAGRASQETQYF
TRBJ1-1 | many | TRBV20-1 | - | TGCAGTGTATGGGTCGGGGGGCAGTCGAACACTGAAGCTTTCTTT | CSVWVGGQSNTEAFF
TRBJ1-1 | many | TRBV20-1 | - | TGCAGTGCTAGTTCCCGTGAGGGCGGAGAAGCTTTCTTT | CSASSREGGEAFF
TRBJ2-2 | many | TRBV7-9 | - | TGTGCCAGCAGCTGGCGCGGCGCGAACACCGGGGAGCTGTTTTTT | CASSWRGANTGELFF
TRBJ2-3 | many | TRBV4-3 | - | TGCGCCAGCAGCCGCCAACCCACTAGCACAGATACGCAGTATTTT | CASSRQPTSTDTQYF
TRBJ1-1 | - | TRBV29-1 | - | TGCAGCGGCGCCTCGGCGGGCACAGCGAACACTGAAGCTTTCTTT | CSGASAGTANTEAFF
TRBJ1-2 | few | TRBV18 | - | TGTGCCAGCTCACCGGGGGGCGGCTATGGCTACACCTTC | CASSPGGGYGYTF
TRBJ1-1 | - | TRBV7-2 | TRBD1 | TGTGCCAGCAGCCGGAATTCAGGGGGAACTGAAGCTTTCTTT | CASSRNSGGTEAFF
TRBJ2-7 | many | TRBV10-3 | TRBD2 | TGTGCCATCAGTGAGTTAATCGCGGGAGACTCCTACGAGCAGTACTTC | CAISELIAGDSYEQYF
TRBJ1-2 | - | TRBV9 | TRBD1 | TGTGCCAGCAGCGCCCGACAGGGAATGAGTGGCGGCTACACCTTC | CASSARQGMSGGYTF
TRBJ2-7 | many | TRBV7-2 | - | TGTGCCAGCAGCTTAGACATGGAGAACGCCTACGAGCAGTACTTC | CASSLDMENAYEQYF